This entry lists 18 T cell receptor beta chains sequenced from one sample in a study of blood T cell repertoires in COVID-19. Data came from immunoSEQ multiplex PCR; TCRdb stores just in-frame clones and leaves some out. The data contain 35,000 to 45,000 clones, about 88% of them singletons. The sample consisted of peripheral blood. Receptors were obtained from a man between 70 and 80 years old with active COVID-19.

The genes are TRBV6-2 or TRBV6-3 and TRBJ2-1; perhaps TRBD1 as D (6 bases). Germline V gene data show CDR1 as MNHEY and CDR2 as SVGEGT. This CDR3 is 17 amino acids long. The germline V and J ends were trimmed by 2 bases and 0 bases, with 14 bases remaining between them. The CDR3 bases are TGTGCCAGCAGTTACCAGGGGCTGAAGAGCTCCTACAATGAGCAGTTCTTC. Protein: CASSYQGLKSSYNEQFF.

The chain recombines TRBV7-3 with TRBJ2-2; 8 bases fit TRBD1. CDR3 length: 17 residues. The V gene's germline CDR1 is SGHTA and CDR2 FQGTGA. Trimming cost V 2 bases and J 7 bases; bases outside gene matches: 12. The CDR3 DNA sequence: TGTGCCAGCAGCTTATGGGGTTCAGGGGGCGCCGGCGGGGAGCTGTTTTTT. It is translated as CASSLWGSGGAGGELFF.

The J gene is TRBJ2-1, the V gene TRBV7-2, with 7 bases identical to TRBD1. This CDR3 region has 16 residues. The V segment lost 2 bases and the J segment 4 bases; nucleotides outside the gene matches: 8. CDR1 SGHTA and CDR2 FQGNSA come from the germline V gene. CDR3 loop: CASSLYAQGVYNEQFF. The CDR3 DNA reads TGTGCCAGCAGCTTATACGCGCAGGGGGTATACAATGAGCAGTTCTTC.

The chain has TRBV4-3 and TRBJ1-2, with TRBD1 as a possible D gene (6 bases). V lost 8 bases and J 1 base, leaving 17 bases between the germline ends. This CDR3 is 15 amino acids long. CDR1 is LGHNA, CDR2 YSLEER, per germline. CDR3 in amino acids: CASRRQVEGNYGYTF. CDR3 coding DNA: TGCGCCAGCCGAAGACAGGTCGAGGGTAACTATGGCTACACCTTC.

The chain employs TRBV7-7 and TRBJ2-1; D gene unclear. This CDR3 comprises 14 residues. Trimming removed 5 bases from V and 7 bases from J, with 15 bases in between. Per germline, CDR1 SSHAT and CDR2 FNYEAQ (reference sequence). The CDR3: CASSPRAGRNEQFF. CDR3 DNA: TGTGCCAGCAGCCCTCGAGCAGGCCGGAATGAGCAGTTCTTC. The complete variable domain, with remaining parts taken from reference TRBV7-7 and TRBJ2-1, reads GAGVSQSPRYKVTKRGQDVTLRCDPISSHATLYWYQQALGQGPEFLTYFNYEAQPDKSGLPSDRFSAERPEGSISTLTIQRTEQRDSAMYRCASSPRAGRNEQFFGPGTRLTVL.

This chain uses TRBV7-3 with TRBJ2-6; perhaps TRBD2 as D (6 bases). CDR3 length equals 16 residues. Germline CDR1 SGHTA, CDR2 FQGTGA. V was cut by 4 bases and J by 2 bases, with 12 bases left in between. The CDR3 DNA sequence: TGTGCCAGCAGCTCGCAAGGCGGGGCTGGGGCCAACGTCCTGACTTTC. Residues: CASSSQGGAGANVLTF.

The rearrangement uses TRBV5-4 and TRBJ2-5, with D possibly being TRBD2 (6 bases). V dropped 4 bases and J dropped 2 bases, with 18 bases sitting between them. This CDR3 has 16 residues. Looked up from germline, CDR1 is SGHNT and CDR2 is YYREEE (reference sequence). CDR3: CASSRTEGLGQETQYF. The CDR3, as DNA: TGTGCCAGCAGCCGTACGGAGGGTTTAGGGCAAGAGACCCAGTACTTC.

The rearrangement uses TRBV27 and TRBJ1-2; TRBD1 matches 7 bases. The CDR3 is 15 amino acids. Trimming cost V 4 bases and J 4 bases; bases outside gene matches: 9. In germline, CDR1 is MNHEY, CDR2 SMNVEV (reference sequence). CDR3 region: CASSSGTAPGYGYTF. DNA for the CDR3: TGTGCCAGCAGTTCCGGGACAGCGCCTGGCTATGGCTACACCTTC.

The CDR3 DNA is TGTGCCAGCAGCGCCGGGACAGGGGTAACTGAAGCTTTCTTT. Its protein product is CASSAGTGVTEAFF. The V and J genes are TRBV7-2 and TRBJ1-1; TRBD1 matches 10 bases. V lost 5 bases and J lost 5; bases outside the gene matches: 5. The CDR3 is 14 amino acids. Germline-derived CDR1 and CDR2 are SGHTA and FQGNSA.

The V call is TRBV28, the J call TRBJ2-4, with TRBD1 matching 8 bases. This CDR3 has 13 amino acids. Germline CDR1 is MDHEN and CDR2 is SYDVKM. The V gene end was trimmed by 6 bases and the J gene end by 3 bases; junction bases not matched to a gene: 1. The CDR3 spells CASRGTGKNIQYF. The CDR3 coding sequence is TGTGCCAGCAGGGGGACAGGCAAAAACATTCAGTACTTC.

The rearrangement links TRBV12-3 or TRBV12-4 to TRBJ2-1, with 7 positions matching TRBD2. The CDR3 loop spans 12 amino acids. Trimming cost V 8 bases and J 5 bases; bases outside gene matches: 3. In DNA form, the CDR3 reads TGTGCCAGCGGGAGGGCTCACAATGAGCAGTTCTTC. This gives the protein CASGRAHNEQFF.

A few counts support this clone. The chain couples TRBV6-6 to TRBJ2-7; 7 nucleotides agree with TRBD2. With 6 bases clipped from V and 0 bases from J, the junction kept 5 bases outside the gene matches. From germline, CDR1 is MNHNY and CDR2 SVGAGI (reference sequence). This CDR3 has 14 amino acids. This chain's CDR3 is CASSQAGNSYEQYF. The CDR3 nucleotides are TGTGCCAGCAGCCAAGCGGGAAACTCCTACGAGCAGTACTTC.

The rearrangement links TRBV7-2 to TRBJ2-5; D not resolved. V lost 2 bases and J lost 5, with 6 bases in between. Germline assignment: CDR1 SGHTA and CDR2 FQGNSA. CDR3 length: 12 amino acids. The CDR3 protein is CASSLSRETQYF. DNA for the CDR3: TGTGCCAGCAGCTTATCTCGGGAGACCCAGTACTTC.

The chain is built from TRBV3-1 (or the pseudogene TRBV3-2) and TRBJ1-2; a weak D match, TRBD1 (6 bases). Germline-derived CDR1 and CDR2 are LGHDT and YNNKEL (reference sequence). The CDR3 covers 11 residues. Trimming removed 6 bases from V and 5 bases from J, with 7 bases in between. As DNA, the CDR3 is TGTGCCAGCAGGGGGGCTTATGGCTACACCTTC. Protein product: CASRGAYGYTF.

V and J are TRBV7-2 and TRBJ2-4; 9 nucleotides match TRBD2. V lost 3 bases to trimming and J lost 7 bases; unmatched junction nucleotides: 10. The CDR3 covers 16 residues. Per the germline V gene, CDR1 is SGHTA and CDR2 is FQGNSA. The CDR3 DNA reads as TGTGCCAGCAGCTTTCAAGCGGGGGGCGGGAGGAACATTCAGTACTTC. It is translated as CASSFQAGGGRNIQYF.

The chain combines TRBV28 with TRBJ1-4; 8 bases line up with TRBD1. V was clipped by 7 bases and J by 8 bases; unmatched bases: 9. The CDR3 contains 14 residues. Per the germline V gene, CDR1 is MDHEN and CDR2 is SYDVKM. CDR3 in amino acids: CASTTGGRGEKLFF. For the CDR3, the DNA is TGTGCCAGCACCACAGGGGGGCGTGGGGAAAAACTGTTTTTT.

The chain joins TRBV27 to TRBJ2-2; 9 nucleotides align to TRBD1. The CDR3 extends over 16 amino acids. Germline V gene sequence: CDR1 MNHEY, CDR2 SMNVEV (reference sequence). V shed 5 bases, J shed 9 bases, and the junction held 13 bases outside the gene matches. For the CDR3, the DNA is TGTGCCAGCAGTCGTATCCCCGGGACAGGGTTCCGGGAGCTGTTTTTT. Its protein is CASSRIPGTGFRELFF.

This chain connects TRBV18 to TRBJ2-5; the match to TRBD1 covers 10 bases. This CDR3 has 16 amino acids. V was pared by 4 bases and J by 4 bases, with 9 bases of the junction left unmatched. CDR1 and CDR2 from the germline V gene are KGHSH and LQKENI. The CDR3 DNA sequence: TGTGCCAGCTCACGACAGGGGGCGCCTGGGTTAGAGACCCAGTACTTC. This translates into CASSRQGAPGLETQYF.